The T cell receptor (beta chain) under discussion was sequenced for a study of T cell repertoires and leukemia-associated antigens. Study-level points and caveats: Whether expanded clones are antigen-specific and functional remains untested. Vbeta, Jbeta, VDJ rearrangement and unique CDR3 counts did not differ significantly across four groups.

The CD3+ T cells first had an overnight rest without serum. Each CDR3 protein gets one entry after TCRdb re-called the 5' RACE reads with MiXCR. The repertoire includes 11,000 or so distinct CDR3 sequences, around 40% of them detected once, and roughly a quarter sits in the top ten. This clonotype appeared once. Its antigen is not identified. One end of the junction does not line up with germline, which may come from a read error. The CDR3 contains 14 residues. This clonotype was obtained from a female donor in good health. V and J are TRBV12-3 or TRBV12-4 and TRBJ2-6; tentative D call: TRBD2 (7 bases). Sequencing was done on a sample of CD3+ T cells sorted from blood and cultured. The CDR3 DNA reads TGTGCCAGCAGTTTAGTGGCGGGGGCCAGCGTCCTGACTTTC. It is translated as CASSLVAGASVLTF.